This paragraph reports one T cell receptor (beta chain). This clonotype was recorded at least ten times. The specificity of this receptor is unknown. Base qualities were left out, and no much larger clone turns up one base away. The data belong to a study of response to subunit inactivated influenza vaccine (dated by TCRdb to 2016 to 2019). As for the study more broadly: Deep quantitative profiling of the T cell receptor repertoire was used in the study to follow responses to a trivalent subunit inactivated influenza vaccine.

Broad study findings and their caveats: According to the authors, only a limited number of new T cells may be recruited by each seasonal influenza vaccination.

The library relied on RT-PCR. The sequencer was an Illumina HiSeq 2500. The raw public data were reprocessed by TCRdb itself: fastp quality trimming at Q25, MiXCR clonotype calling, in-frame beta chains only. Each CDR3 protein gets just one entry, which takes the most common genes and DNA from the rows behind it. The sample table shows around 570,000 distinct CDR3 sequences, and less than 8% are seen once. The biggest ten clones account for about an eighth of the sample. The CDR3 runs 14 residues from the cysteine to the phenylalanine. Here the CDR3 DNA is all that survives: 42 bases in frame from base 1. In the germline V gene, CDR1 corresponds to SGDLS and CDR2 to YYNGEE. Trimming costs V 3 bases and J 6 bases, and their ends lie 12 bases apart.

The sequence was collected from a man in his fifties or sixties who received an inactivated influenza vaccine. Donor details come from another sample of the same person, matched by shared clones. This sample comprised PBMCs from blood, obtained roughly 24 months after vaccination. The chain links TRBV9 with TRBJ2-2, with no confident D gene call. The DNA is TGTGCCAGCAGCGAAACACCAGGTTCCGGGGAGCTGTTTTTT. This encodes CASSETPGSGELFF.